The next 27 T cell receptor beta chains were all read from a single sample in a study of shared clonotypes between healthy human individuals. Only in-frame clones appear in the TCRdb table, and some are missing; sequencing was by immunoSEQ multiplex PCR. This table has roughly 500,000 clones, approximately 95% appearing once. Sequencing used naive CD4+ T cells sorted from blood. The subset: CD45RA+ positively selected. The receptors were gathered from a woman in her 30s in good health.

The rearrangement uses TRBV19 and TRBJ2-3; 7 bases match TRBD2. The CDR3 is 16 amino acids. Germline CDR1 reads LNHDA; CDR2 reads SQIVND (reference sequence). Germline trimming cut 1 base from V and 3 bases from J; bases unmatched to any gene: 7. CDR3 loop: CASSIGGRGRTDTQYF. DNA of the CDR3: TGTGCCAGTAGTATAGGGGGGAGGGGAAGAACAGATACGCAGTATTTT.

The J gene is TRBJ2-7, the V gene TRBV27; possible D gene TRBD2, 5 bases. Germline values: CDR1 MNHEY, CDR2 SMNVEV (reference sequence). The CDR3 covers 15 residues. The V gene lost 6 bases and the J gene lost 2 bases, with 17 bases spanning the gap. The CDR3 sequence: CASRTKRSGAYEQYF. In nucleotides, the CDR3 is TGTGCCAGCAGAACCAAGCGGAGTGGGGCCTACGAGCAGTACTTC.

CDR3 in DNA: TGTGCCAGTAGTAAATCTTCGGTAGGGTATGGCTACACCTTC. Protein: CASSKSSVGYGYTF. This sequence joins TRBV19 and TRBJ1-2; D not certain. This CDR3 spans 14 amino acids. Germline V gene sequence: CDR1 LNHDA, CDR2 SQIVND (reference sequence). Trimming left V 4 bases short and J 5 bases short, with 14 bases between.

The V and J genes are TRBV19 and TRBJ1-4; D is perhaps TRBD1 (6 bases). The CDR3 loop spans 15 amino acids. Germline V CDR1 and CDR2: LNHDA, SQIVND (reference sequence). The V gene lost 5 bases and the J gene lost 5 bases, with 15 bases spanning the gap. The CDR3, as DNA: TGTGCCAGTAGTCTCACCTGGGGGCCGAATGAAAAACTGTTTTTT. It specifies CASSLTWGPNEKLFF.

The V gene is TRBV2, the J gene TRBJ2-5; D unresolved. The CDR3 spans 18 residues. V was pared by 3 bases and J by 3 bases, with 23 bases between. In germline, CDR1 is SNHLY, CDR2 FYNNEI. The CDR3 loop reads CASSDVSWARSEEETQYF. DNA of the CDR3: TGTGCCAGCAGTGATGTATCCTGGGCGCGGTCGGAAGAAGAGACCCAGTACTTC.

The chain couples TRBV7-9 to TRBJ2-7, with a weak D call TRBD1 (5 bases). CDR3 length: 13 amino acids. Germline V gene sequence: CDR1 SEHNR, CDR2 FQNEAQ (reference sequence). V lost 5 bases to trimming and J lost 0 bases, with 8 bases between them. DNA for the CDR3: TGTGCCAGCAGCGTGACAGACTCCTACGAGCAGTACTTC. Its translation is CASSVTDSYEQYF.

The chain links TRBV28 to TRBJ2-7; D might be TRBD1 (6 bases). V was shortened by 6 bases and J by 3 bases, with 18 bases between the two germline ends. CDR1 and CDR2 (germline): MDHEN, SYDVKM. This CDR3 has 15 residues. As DNA, the CDR3 is TGTGCCAGCAGCCGCCTGACAGGTTTGGACTACGAGCAGTACTTC. As protein: CASSRLTGLDYEQYF.

The chain has TRBV19 and TRBJ1-6, with 8 bases aligning to TRBD1. Germline V gives CDR1 LNHDA, CDR2 SQIVND (reference sequence). The V and J ends lost 4 bases and 5 bases, in that order; junction bases with no gene match: 4. The CDR3 sequence is 15 residues long. Written as DNA, the CDR3 is TGTGCCAGTAGTAGACTGGACAGGGATAATTCACCCCTCCACTTT. Its translation is CASSRLDRDNSPLHF.

This chain links TRBV19 with TRBJ1-1; D is perhaps TRBD1 (6 bases). The germline V gene has CDR1 LNHDA and CDR2 SQIVND (reference sequence). Between the trimmed V and J ends, which lost 6 bases and 3 bases, there was a span of 17 bases. The CDR3 contains 15 residues. CDR3: CASRKTGRVDTEAFF. In nucleotides, the CDR3 is TGTGCCAGTAGAAAAACAGGGAGGGTCGACACTGAAGCTTTCTTT. Variable domain in full (rest from reference TRBV19 and TRBJ1-1): DGGITQSPKYLFRKEGQNVTLSCEQNLNHDAMYWYRQDPGQGLRLIYYSQIVNDFQKGDIAEGYSVSREKKESFPLTVTSAQKNPTAFYLCASRKTGRVDTEAFFGQGTRLTVV.

The chain uses TRBV28 and TRBJ2-3; D not certain. The CDR3 has 16 residues. In germline, CDR1 is MDHEN, CDR2 SYDVKM. Trimming removed 6 bases from V and 0 bases from J, with 16 bases in between. The CDR3: CASRDPLSGSTDTQYF. As DNA, the CDR3 is TGTGCCAGCAGGGATCCTCTAAGTGGTAGCACAGATACGCAGTATTTT.

The rearrangement uses TRBV25-1 and TRBJ2-5; no firm D call. CDR1 and CDR2 from the germline V gene are MGHDK and SYGVNS. Trimming removed 4 bases from V and 11 bases from J, with 8 bases in between. The CDR3 runs 10 residues. The CDR3 bases are TGTGCCAGCAGTGGGGAAGAGCAGTACTTC. It is translated as CASSGEEQYF.

The chain is built from TRBV13 and TRBJ2-5, with D perhaps matching TRBD2 (5 bases). Per the germline V gene, CDR1 is PRHDT and CDR2 is FYEKMQ (reference sequence). Trimming shortened V by 4 bases and J by 2 bases, and 11 bases separated the two germline ends. The CDR3 is 14 amino acids. The CDR3 is CASSSETGQETQYF. The CDR3 DNA is TGTGCCAGCAGCTCCGAAACGGGGCAAGAGACCCAGTACTTC.

The chain links TRBV6-1 to TRBJ1-3, with 9 positions matching TRBD1. The germline gives CDR1 MNHNS, CDR2 SASEGT. The J segment lost 6 bases and the V segment lost 6 bases, leaving 6 bases of the junction unmatched. CDR3 length equals 14 residues. The CDR3 DNA reads TGTGCCAGCAGCCTACAGGGGGCTGAAAACACCATATATTTT. This sequence encodes CASSLQGAENTIYF.

The chain uses TRBV5-1 and TRBJ2-7; D call uncertain. V was trimmed by 2 bases and J by 4 bases, leaving 13 bases between them. CDR1 and CDR2 (germline): SGHRS, YFSETQ. The length of the CDR3 is 14 residues. CDR3 in DNA: TGCGCCAGCAGCTTCGAGGATTTAGGATACGAGCAGTACTTC. This translates into CASSFEDLGYEQYF.

The chain is built from TRBV29-1 and TRBJ1-1; a possible D gene is TRBD1 (6 bases). The V gene lost 4 bases and the J gene lost 2 bases, with 14 bases spanning the gap. The CDR3 covers 14 residues. The germline CDR1 and CDR2 sequences are SQVTM and ANQGSEA. CDR3 sequence (DNA): TGCAGCGTTGTCGAGCGGACAGTTAACACTGAAGCTTTCTTT. It codes for CSVVERTVNTEAFF. The variable domain in full, completed from reference TRBV29-1 and TRBJ1-1, reads SAVISQKPSRDICQRGTSLTIQCQVDSQVTMMFWYRQQPGQSLTLIATANQGSEATYESGFVIDKFPISRPNLTFSTLTVSNMSPEDSSIYLCSVVERTVNTEAFFGQGTRLTVV.

This clone came up once. The CDR3 is CASRDLHTDTQYF. CDR3 nucleotides: TGTGCCAGCCGAGACCTTCACACAGATACGCAGTATTTT. J is TRBJ2-3 and V is TRBV6-6; D gene unclear. CDR3 length equals 13 residues. Germline V lookup: CDR1 MNHNY, CDR2 SVGAGI (reference sequence). The V end lost 8 bases, the J end lost 2 bases, and 11 bases lay between the germline ends.

The chain combines TRBV2 with TRBJ2-7, with TRBD1 as a possible D gene (5 bases). Germline lookup yields CDR1 SNHLY and CDR2 FYNNEI. V gave up 6 bases and J gave up 2 bases, with 20 bases separating them. This CDR3 has 16 residues. The CDR3 region has the DNA TGTGCCAGCAGAGACCACCAGGGATATGTCGCCTACGAGCAGTACTTC. It codes for CASRDHQGYVAYEQYF.

This clone was observed once. The gene calls are TRBV27 and TRBJ1-1; the D gene is possibly TRBD1 (5 bases). Germline lookup yields CDR1 MNHEY and CDR2 SMNVEV (reference sequence). Trimming took 2 bases from V and 1 from J, leaving 14 bases between them. The CDR3 length is 16 residues. CDR3 bases: TGTGCCAGCAGTTTAGCTTCGGGGCAGGGGAACACTGAAGCTTTCTTT. Protein sequence: CASSLASGQGNTEAFF.

This chain joins TRBV27 and TRBJ1-5, with D possibly matching TRBD1 (6 bases). In germline, CDR1 is MNHEY, CDR2 SMNVEV (reference sequence). Trimming pared 7 bases from V and 3 bases from J, leaving 13 bases between. The CDR3 is 14 residues long. CDR3 DNA sequence: TGTGCCAGCACGCCAAGGGGGTCCAATCAGCCCCAGCATTTT. This sequence encodes CASTPRGSNQPQHF.

This sequence joins TRBV7-2 and TRBJ2-2, with 9 positions matching TRBD1. The CDR3 spans 17 residues. The germline gives CDR1 SGHTA, CDR2 FQGNSA. V was clipped by 7 bases and J by 7 bases; unmatched bases: 16. CDR3 sequence: CASTKRGGTGLGGELFF. In DNA, the CDR3 is TGTGCCAGCACCAAACGAGGGGGGACAGGGTTGGGCGGGGAGCTGTTTTTT.

The chain is built from TRBV5-1 and TRBJ2-7; TRBD1 aligns across 9 bases. CDR3 size: 19 residues. J was trimmed by 5 bases and V by 4 bases; bases with no gene match: 22. Germline V gene lookup returns CDR1 SGHRS and CDR2 YFSETQ. CDR3 DNA sequence: TGCGCCAGCAGCCAACGCACCGGATTCGGGACAGGGATGATCGACGAGCAGTACTTC. It yields the protein CASSQRTGFGTGMIDEQYF. Together with reference TRBV5-1 and TRBJ2-7, the CDR3 gives the full variable domain: KAGVTQTPRYLIKTRGQQVTLSCSPISGHRSVSWYQQTPGQGLQFLFEYFSETQRNKGNFPGRFSGRQFSNSRSEMNVSTLELGDSALYLCASSQRTGFGTGMIDEQYFGPGTRLTVT.

The chain carries TRBV18 and TRBJ2-5; D assignment may be TRBD1 or TRBD2 (6 bases each). CDR1 is KGHSH and CDR2 is LQKENI in the germline V gene. This CDR3 has 15 residues. Trimming cost V 4 bases and J 7 bases, with 19 bases left between them. The CDR3 coding sequence is TGTGCCAGCTCACTCTACGGGGGCGCGTCCGGGACCCAGTACTTC. Translating it yields CASSLYGGASGTQYF.

Only one count was recorded for this clone. DNA for the CDR3: TGTGCCGGGCTCAGGAACAATGAGCAGTTCTTC. It codes for CAGLRNNEQFF. V is TRBV7-9 and J is TRBJ2-1; D ambiguous. Germline CDR1 reads SEHNR; CDR2 reads FQNEAQ (reference sequence). Trimming left V 11 bases short and J 5 bases short, with 10 bases between. The CDR3 has 11 residues.

The chain couples TRBV27 to TRBJ1-5; D is ambiguous. The germline CDR1 and CDR2 sequences are MNHEY and SMNVEV (reference sequence). V was cut by 3 bases and J by 3 bases, with 9 bases left in between. This CDR3 spans 14 amino acids. Here the CDR3 DNA reads TGTGCCAGCAGTTTCACGTCCTTCAATCAGCCCCAGCATTTT. The encoded protein is CASSFTSFNQPQHF.

The rearrangement joins TRBV5-1 to TRBJ1-1; TRBD1 is a possible D gene (6 bases). The CDR3 length is 14 residues. V was trimmed by 3 bases and J by 1 base, leaving 10 bases between them. Germline V gene lookup returns CDR1 SGHRS and CDR2 YFSETQ. The CDR3 sequence is CASSWGHENTEAFF. DNA for the CDR3: TGCGCCAGCAGCTGGGGACATGAGAACACTGAAGCTTTCTTT.

The chain has TRBV5-1 and TRBJ2-1; 9 bases match TRBD2. Unmatched junction bases numbered 9, after V lost 5 bases and J lost 3 bases. The germline gives CDR1 SGHRS, CDR2 YFSETQ. CDR3 size: 16 residues. CDR3 loop: CASRPGNSGSYNEQFF. CDR3 nucleotide sequence: TGCGCCAGCAGACCTGGGAATAGCGGGAGCTACAATGAGCAGTTCTTC.

The V call is TRBV20-1, the J call TRBJ2-3; no definite D call. V was pared by 6 bases and J by 7 bases, with 11 bases between. This CDR3 has 11 amino acids. The V gene's germline CDR1 is DFQATT and CDR2 SNEGSKA (reference sequence). In DNA form, the CDR3 reads TGCAGTGCCACGAATAGTTATACGCAGTATTTT. It is translated as CSATNSYTQYF.